The T cell receptor beta chain under discussion was sequenced for a study of T cells in Graves' hyperthyroidism and ophthalmopathy. Regions amplified from RNA transcripts were the TCR beta CDR3 regions. HTBI primers were the set used in a first-round RT-PCR of the TCR CDR3. TCRdb fed the multiplex PCR reads into MiXCR, producing one record per CDR3 protein. Counted here are roughly 500,000 distinct CDR3 sequences, approximately 48% occurring once; the ten biggest clones make up about 45%. The length of the CDR3 is 14 residues. V was trimmed by 6 bases and J by 0 bases, leaving 9 bases between them. The germline V gene encodes CDR1 SQVTM and CDR2 ANQGSEA. Study results and caveats: A model of 13 V-J pairs discriminated ophthalmopathy from stable hyperthyroidism. The model foresaw ophthalmopathy a median around 6.8 months prior to onset. Blood samples included most of the expanded thyroid clonotypes exceeding 0.001.

In its sample, this clonotype was seen a few times. Its antigen is not known. Material: peripheral blood or thyroid tissue (not recorded which). The genes are TRBV29-1 and TRBJ2-6, with D perhaps TRBD1 (5 bases). The TCR comes from an adult woman with Graves' disease, either hyperthyroidism or ophthalmopathy (not recorded which). CDR3 region: CSVTGYSGANVLTF. The DNA of the CDR3 is TGCAGCGTAACAGGTTACTCTGGGGCCAACGTCCTGACTTTC.